This T cell receptor beta chain comes out of a study of blood T cell repertoires in COVID-19. Membership in each cohort depended on participant-reported clinical history. Recovered status in Cohort 3 required two negative PCRs, clearance, or symptom resolution. The CDR3 covers 14 residues. The germline V gene encodes CDR1 SGHNT and CDR2 YYREEE (reference sequence). The trim removed 4 bases at V and 2 bases at J, leaving 6 bases unmatched. Clones were read by immunoSEQ multiplex PCR, and TCRdb kept only the in-frame ones, dropping some. The profile covers 250,000 to 350,000 clones, with around 91% appearing a single time and 2.4% taken by the ten largest.

The clonotype comes from a woman aged 18-30 years who had recovered from COVID-19. V and J are TRBV5-4 and TRBJ2-7; TRBD1 matches at 7 bases. Sequencing used PBMCs or T cells enriched from blood (not recorded which). In DNA, the CDR3 is TGTGCCAGCAGCCCCATCGGACAGGCCTACGAGCAGTACTTC. It is translated as CASSPIGQAYEQYF.